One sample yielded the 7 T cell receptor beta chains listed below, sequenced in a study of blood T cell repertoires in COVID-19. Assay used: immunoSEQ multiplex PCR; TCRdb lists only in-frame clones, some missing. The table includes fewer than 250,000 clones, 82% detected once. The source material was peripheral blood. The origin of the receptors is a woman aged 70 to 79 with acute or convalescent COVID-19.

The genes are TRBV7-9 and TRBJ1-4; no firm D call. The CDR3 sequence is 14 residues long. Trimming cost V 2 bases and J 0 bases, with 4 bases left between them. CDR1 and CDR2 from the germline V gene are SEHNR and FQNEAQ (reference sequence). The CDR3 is CASSLYATNEKLFF. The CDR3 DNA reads TGTGCCAGCAGCTTATATGCAACTAATGAAAAACTGTTTTTT.

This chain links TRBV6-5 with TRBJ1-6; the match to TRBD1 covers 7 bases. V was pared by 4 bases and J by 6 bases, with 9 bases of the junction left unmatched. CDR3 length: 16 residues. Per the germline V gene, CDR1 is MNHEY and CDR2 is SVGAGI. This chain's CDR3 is CASSSAGGQANSPLHF. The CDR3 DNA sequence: TGTGCCAGCAGTTCCGCCGGTGGACAGGCTAATTCACCCCTCCACTTT.

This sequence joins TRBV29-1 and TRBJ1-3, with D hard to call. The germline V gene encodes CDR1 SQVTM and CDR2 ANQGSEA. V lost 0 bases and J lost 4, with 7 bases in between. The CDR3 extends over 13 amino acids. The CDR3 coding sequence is TGCAGCGTTGAAGAGAATGAGGGAAACACCATATATTTT. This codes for CSVEENEGNTIYF.

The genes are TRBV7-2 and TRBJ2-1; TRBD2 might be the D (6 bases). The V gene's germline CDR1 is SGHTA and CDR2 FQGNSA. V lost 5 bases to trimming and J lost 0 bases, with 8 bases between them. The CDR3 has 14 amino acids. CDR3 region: CASSGGSSYNEQFF. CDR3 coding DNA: TGTGCCAGCAGCGGGGGGAGCTCCTACAATGAGCAGTTCTTC.

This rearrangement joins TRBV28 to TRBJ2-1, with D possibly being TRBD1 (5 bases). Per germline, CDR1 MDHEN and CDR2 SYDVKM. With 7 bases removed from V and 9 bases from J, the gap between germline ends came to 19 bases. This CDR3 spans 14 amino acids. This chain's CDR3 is CASTYQGLVGEQFF. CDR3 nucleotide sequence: TGTGCCAGCACCTATCAGGGTCTCGTAGGTGAGCAGTTCTTC.

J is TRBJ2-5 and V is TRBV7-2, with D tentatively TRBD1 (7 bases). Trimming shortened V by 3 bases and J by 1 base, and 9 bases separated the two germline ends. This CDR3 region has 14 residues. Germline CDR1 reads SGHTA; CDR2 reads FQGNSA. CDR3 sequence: CASSFQGGQETQYF. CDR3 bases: TGTGCCAGCAGCTTTCAGGGGGGCCAAGAGACCCAGTACTTC.

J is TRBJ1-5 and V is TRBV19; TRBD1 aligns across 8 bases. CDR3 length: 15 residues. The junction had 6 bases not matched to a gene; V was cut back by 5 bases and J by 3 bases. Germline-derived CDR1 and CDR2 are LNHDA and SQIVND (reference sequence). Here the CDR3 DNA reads TGTGCCAGTAGTTTAGGACAGGGCCACAATCAGCCCCAGCATTTT. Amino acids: CASSLGQGHNQPQHF.